This passage covers 23 T cell receptor beta chains from one sample sequenced in a study of CD8 T cells in Susac syndrome. The authors reverse transcribed about 0.5 to 1 ug RNA with random hexamers. Each CDR3 protein is one row after TCRdb ran MiXCR on the immunoSEQ multiplex PCR reads. This sample has approximately 110,000 distinct CDR3 sequences, with just over 90% found just once. Material: CD8+ T cells from PBMCs. The receptor set was obtained from a human donor with multiple sclerosis.

The chain couples TRBV24-1 to TRBJ2-7; tentatively, D is TRBD1 (5 bases). V lost 1 base, J lost 3 bases, and 12 bases lay in between. Looked up from germline, CDR1 is KGHDR and CDR2 is SFDVKD. This CDR3 is 15 amino acids long. The CDR3 loop reads CATSDFQTGHYEQYF. Written as DNA, the CDR3 is TGTGCCACCAGTGATTTCCAAACAGGCCACTACGAGCAGTACTTC.

In DNA form, the CDR3 reads TGTGCCAGCAGTTTGTGGGGATACGGCGATGGCTACACCTTC. As protein: CASSLWGYGDGYTF. The chain links TRBV12-3 or TRBV12-4 to TRBJ1-2; no firm D call. Trimming removed 3 bases from V and 6 bases from J, with 14 bases in between. CDR3 length: 14 amino acids.

This clonotype has only one observation. The chain employs TRBV6-2 or TRBV6-3 and TRBJ2-7; D is perhaps TRBD2 (7 bases). Germline assignment: CDR1 MNHEY and CDR2 SVGEGT. Trimming took off 10 bases at V and 7 bases at J, with 14 bases between the two ends. The CDR3 runs to 11 residues. The CDR3 loop reads CATRRGGEQYV. Written as DNA, the CDR3 is TGTGCCACCCGGAGGGGGGGAGAGCAGTACGTC.

This sequence joins TRBV27 and TRBJ1-6; weak D call: TRBD1 (5 bases). V lost 6 bases, J lost 3 bases, and 6 bases lay in between. The CDR3 extends over 13 amino acids. The V gene's germline CDR1 is MNHEY and CDR2 SMNVEV (reference sequence). CDR3: CASRQGYNSPLHF. For the CDR3, the DNA is TGTGCCAGCAGGCAGGGCTATAATTCACCCCTCCACTTT.

V gene TRBV20-1 combines with J gene TRBJ1-2; D possibly corresponds to TRBD1 (5 bases). Germline CDR1 and CDR2: DFQATT and SNEGSKA (reference sequence). This CDR3 comprises 15 residues. Deletions cut 1 base from V and 4 bases from J, with 16 bases between. The chain's CDR3 is CSARGSGPRPYGYTF. The CDR3 DNA follows: TGCAGTGCTAGAGGATCGGGACCGCGACCCTATGGCTACACCTTC.

This sequence joins TRBV27 and TRBJ2-7; the D gene is possibly TRBD1 (5 bases). This CDR3 has 11 residues. Trimming took off 3 bases at V and 6 bases at J, with 6 bases between the two ends. In germline, CDR1 is MNHEY, CDR2 SMNVEV (reference sequence). The CDR3 region is CASSFQGEQYF. As DNA, the CDR3 is TGTGCCAGCAGTTTTCAGGGCGAGCAGTACTTC.

J is TRBJ1-1 and V is TRBV9; D ambiguous. CDR1 and CDR2 (germline): SGDLS, YYNGEE. This CDR3 is built from 14 residues. Between the trimmed V and J ends, which lost 2 bases and 3 bases, there was a span of 11 bases. DNA of the CDR3: TGTGCCAGCAGCGTTGCCGGGAGGGACACTGAAGCTTTCTTT. Translated, it gives CASSVAGRDTEAFF.

This chain joins TRBV28 and TRBJ2-3; D not certain. The CDR3 is 14 amino acids. Germline CDR1 MDHEN, CDR2 SYDVKM. V lost 6 bases, J lost 6 bases, and 16 bases lay in between. CDR3 sequence reads: CASRTVATYDTQYF. The CDR3 DNA is TGTGCCAGCAGGACGGTGGCTACTTACGATACGCAGTATTTT.

The chain combines TRBV27 with TRBJ2-7; D is unresolved. Trimming left V 6 bases short and J 4 bases short, with 19 bases between. The germline gives CDR1 MNHEY, CDR2 SMNVEV (reference sequence). This CDR3 comprises 15 residues. CDR3 sequence: CASSPDWTGQYEQYF. CDR3 DNA sequence: TGTGCCAGCAGCCCAGACTGGACGGGCCAATACGAGCAGTACTTC.

The chain uses TRBV5-6 and TRBJ1-2, with D tentatively TRBD1 (5 bases). V lost 0 bases and J 8 bases, leaving 11 bases between the germline ends. The germline CDR1 and CDR2 sequences are SGHDT and YYEEEE. The CDR3 sequence is 13 residues long. The CDR3 nucleotides read TGTGCCAGCAGCTTGGGGGGCGCGGAGGGCTACACCTTC. It specifies CASSLGGAEGYTF.

The DNA for the CDR3 is TGTGCCAGCAGTTTCCTCTGGACAGAAGCGAACACTGAAGCTTTCTTT. Amino acid sequence: CASSFLWTEANTEAFF. The V and J genes are TRBV27 and TRBJ1-1, with D possibly matching TRBD1 (6 bases). The V gene's germline CDR1 is MNHEY and CDR2 SMNVEV (reference sequence). This CDR3 has 16 residues. V was cut by 3 bases and J by 1 base, with 15 bases left in between.

The V gene is TRBV13, the J gene TRBJ1-2, with a weak D call TRBD1 (5 bases). Trimming removed 4 bases from V and 4 bases from J, with 7 bases in between. Germline-derived CDR1 and CDR2 are PRHDT and FYEKMQ (reference sequence). The CDR3 contains 12 residues. The CDR3 spells CASSSQGYGYTF. The DNA of the CDR3 is TGTGCCAGCAGCTCCCAGGGCTATGGCTACACCTTC.

In this sample, this clonotype turned up once. The chain employs TRBV7-9 and TRBJ1-1, with a tentative D call TRBD1 (5 bases). V was cut by 5 bases and J by 11 bases, with 15 bases left in between. The CDR3 has 12 residues. Germline CDR1 and CDR2: SEHNR and FQNEAQ (reference sequence). The CDR3 region is CASSPQAGMAFF. The CDR3 bases are TGTGCCAGCAGCCCCCAGGCAGGGATGGCTTTCTTT. Combining the CDR3 with reference TRBV7-9 and TRBJ1-1 gives the whole variable domain DTGVSQNPRHKITKRGQNVTFRCDPISEHNRLYWYRQTLGQGPEFLTYFQNEAQLEKSRLLSDRFSAERPKGSFSTLEIQRTEQGDSAMYLCASSPQAGMAFFGQGTRLTVV.

The rearrangement joins TRBV6-6 to TRBJ1-6; maybe TRBD1 (6 bases). The CDR3 is 15 residues long. In germline, CDR1 is MNHNY, CDR2 SVGAGI (reference sequence). V was pared by 0 bases and J by 7 bases, with 10 bases between. CDR3 sequence (DNA): TGTGCCAGCAGTTACTCGAGGGGGGGAAATTCACCCCTCCACTTT. As protein: CASSYSRGGNSPLHF.

The gene calls are TRBV6-5 and TRBJ2-7, with D uncertain. This CDR3 region has 14 residues. CDR1 and CDR2 (germline): MNHEY, SVGAGI. V was pared by 5 bases and J by 6 bases, with 17 bases between. In nucleotides, the CDR3 is TGTGCCAGCAGTCCGAACGCCATCCCGGGCGAGCAGTACTTC. Its translation is CASSPNAIPGEQYF.

This rearrangement joins TRBV9 to TRBJ2-4; 8 bases are a match to TRBD1. The CDR3 extends over 15 amino acids. The germline gives CDR1 SGDLS, CDR2 YYNGEE. J gave up 3 bases and V 0 bases, and 2 bases lay outside the gene matches. The DNA of the CDR3 is TGTGCCAGCAGCGTAGGGACAGGGAACAAAAACATTCAGTACTTC. Translating it yields CASSVGTGNKNIQYF.

The chain carries TRBV10-3 and TRBJ2-7; D call uncertain. V lost 4 bases to trimming and J lost 1 base, with 8 bases between them. The CDR3 runs 13 residues. CDR1 and CDR2 (germline): ENHRY, SYGVKD. The CDR3 loop is CAISVDKSYEQYF. The CDR3 bases are TGTGCCATCAGTGTGGATAAGTCCTACGAGCAGTACTTC.

V and J are TRBV4-1 and TRBJ1-1, with TRBD1 as a possible D gene (6 bases). The CDR3 is made up of 13 amino acids. Trimming stripped 6 bases from V and 1 base from J, with 9 bases between. The germline V gene encodes CDR1 MGHRA and CDR2 YSYEKL. The CDR3 loop is CASRTTGNTEAFF. CDR3 in DNA: TGCGCCAGCAGGACGACAGGGAACACTGAAGCTTTCTTT.

The rearrangement joins TRBV6-5 to TRBJ2-1; D may correspond to TRBD1 or TRBD2 (5 bases each). The CDR3 runs 16 residues. V was clipped by 2 bases and J by 4 bases, with 15 bases between them. The germline gives CDR1 MNHEY, CDR2 SVGAGI. CDR3 nucleotide sequence: TGTGCCAGCAGTTACCGAGGGGCAGGGCGTTACAATGAGCAGTTCTTC. Translated: CASSYRGAGRYNEQFF.

V usage is TRBV13 and J usage is TRBJ1-6; D is undetermined. Germline CDR1 is PRHDT and CDR2 is FYEKMQ (reference sequence). The CDR3 length is 12 residues. Trimming removed 5 bases at V and 7 bases at J, with 6 bases between. CDR3 loop: CASSVGNSPLHF. CDR3 bases: TGTGCCAGCAGCGTGGGAAATTCACCCCTCCACTTT.

The chain combines TRBV24-1 with TRBJ1-2; D not resolved. The length of the CDR3 is 14 residues. In germline, CDR1 is KGHDR, CDR2 SFDVKD. V was cut by 4 bases and J by 3 bases, with 11 bases left in between. CDR3 amino acids: CATSESDGDYGYTF. DNA of the CDR3: TGTGCCACCAGTGAGTCGGACGGCGACTATGGCTACACCTTC.

V usage is TRBV9 and J usage is TRBJ2-7; D remains unclear. The CDR3 length is 15 residues. V was cut by 0 bases and J by 1 base, with 11 bases left in between. Germline V lookup: CDR1 SGDLS, CDR2 YYNGEE. The CDR3 region has the DNA TGTGCCAGCAGCGTAGCGGGTACTGCATCCTACGAGCAGTACTTC. Residues: CASSVAGTASYEQYF.

The J gene is TRBJ1-1, the V gene TRBV9; TRBD1 matches 8 bases. The germline CDR1 and CDR2 sequences are SGDLS and YYNGEE. The CDR3 length is 15 residues. V dropped 3 bases and J dropped 1; count of bases not matched to a gene: 5. CDR3: CASSGTGGKNTEAFF. The CDR3 coding sequence is TGTGCCAGCAGCGGTACAGGGGGGAAGAACACTGAAGCTTTCTTT.